A single sample is the source of the 17 T cell receptor beta chains below, sequenced in a study of OX40 agonist ivuxolimab in advanced cancers. Here immunoSEQ multiplex PCR was the method, and the copy in TCRdb shows in-frame clones only, minus some. This sample carries 20,000 to 30,000 clones, about 85% of them seen once, and the ten largest clones take roughly a third. This specimen consisted of CD4+ or CD8+ T cells sorted from blood, obtained in a trial of the OX40 agonist ivuxolimab. The source is an adult with an advanced solid tumor such as melanoma, head and neck, liver or kidney cancer.

J is TRBJ1-5 and V is TRBV7-9; no clear D gene. Trimming removed 2 bases from V and 2 bases from J, with 7 bases in between. This CDR3 is 14 amino acids long. Germline V lookup: CDR1 SEHNR, CDR2 FQNEAQ (reference sequence). CDR3 bases: TGTGCCAGCAGCTTATGGGGAGGCAATCAGCCCCAGCATTTT. It is translated as CASSLWGGNQPQHF. The full variable domain, completed using reference TRBV7-9 and TRBJ1-5, is DTGVSQNPRHKITKRGQNVTFRCDPISEHNRLYWYRQTLGQGPEFLTYFQNEAQLEKSRLLSDRFSAERPKGSFSTLEIQRTEQGDSAMYLCASSLWGGNQPQHFGDGTRLSIL.

The rearrangement links TRBV6-5 to TRBJ2-2; no reliable D call. The V gene's germline CDR1 is MNHEY and CDR2 SVGAGI. Trimming left V 6 bases short and J 1 base short, with 9 bases between. The CDR3 is made up of 14 amino acids. DNA of the CDR3: TGTGCCAGCAGACCCGGCCGGAACACCGGGGAGCTGTTTTTT. Protein product: CASRPGRNTGELFF.

The chain recombines TRBV12-5 with TRBJ2-3; 7 positions agree with TRBD2. V lost 3 bases and J lost 2; bases outside the gene matches: 11. CDR3 length: 17 amino acids. From germline, CDR1 is LGHNT and CDR2 FRNRAP. The CDR3: CASGFAGRERITDTQYF. The CDR3 bases are TGTGCTAGTGGTTTCGCGGGGCGGGAGAGAATCACAGATACGCAGTATTTT.

The chain links TRBV5-4 to TRBJ2-3; D is unresolved. Germline CDR1 and CDR2: SGHNT and YYREEE (reference sequence). This CDR3 has 15 residues. V lost 4 bases, J lost 0 bases, and 12 bases lay in between. The CDR3 DNA reads as TGTGCCAGCAGCAGGGTGGACCCGAGCACAGATACGCAGTATTTT. Residues: CASSRVDPSTDTQYF.

This clone was recorded a few times. The chain couples TRBV5-8 to TRBJ2-1; TRBD1 matches 7 bases. Trimming at V came to 0 bases and at J to 3 bases, leaving 3 bases not matched to a gene. Germline V gives CDR1 SGHTS, CDR2 YDEGEE. CDR3 length equals 15 residues. DNA for the CDR3: TGTGCCAGCAGCTTGGGACAGGGTGTCTACAATGAGCAGTTCTTC. It yields the protein CASSLGQGVYNEQFF.

The gene calls are TRBV30 and TRBJ2-5, with D tentatively TRBD2 (5 bases). Germline V lookup: CDR1 GTSNPN, CDR2 SVGIG (reference sequence). V lost 0 bases, J lost 4 bases, and 12 bases lay in between. The CDR3 consists of 14 residues. The CDR3 DNA reads as TGTGCCTGGAGTGTAGTATTAGCGACAGAGACCCAGTACTTC. This gives the protein CAWSVVLATETQYF.

The gene calls are TRBV27 and TRBJ1-5; D is unclear. The V end lost 0 bases, the J end lost 5 bases, and 17 bases lay between the germline ends. Germline assignment: CDR1 MNHEY and CDR2 SMNVEV (reference sequence). This CDR3 contains 17 residues. The CDR3 coding sequence is TGTGCCAGCAGTTTATCGAGGGCGGGCTCAGGAGATCAGCCCCAGCATTTT. Translated: CASSLSRAGSGDQPQHF.

The chain recombines TRBV19 with TRBJ2-1; 7 bases match TRBD2. V lost 2 bases to trimming and J lost 0 bases; unmatched junction nucleotides: 16. The CDR3 runs 20 residues. CDR1 and CDR2 from the germline V gene are LNHDA and SQIVND (reference sequence). In nucleotides, the CDR3 is TGTGCCAGTAGTATAATTGGGAGTTGGGGGGAGGGTAGCTCCTACAATGAGCAGTTCTTC. It yields the protein CASSIIGSWGEGSSYNEQFF.

This clone was seen once. The rearrangement joins TRBV7-2 to TRBJ1-2; weak D call: TRBD1 (5 bases). Germline V lookup: CDR1 SGHTA, CDR2 FQGNSA. The CDR3 covers 14 residues. Trimming left V 1 base short and J 2 bases short, with 8 bases between. The CDR3, as DNA: TGTGCCAGCAGCTTAGAGGCAGGGAACTATGGCTACACCTTC. It yields the protein CASSLEAGNYGYTF. Variable domain in full (rest from reference TRBV7-2 and TRBJ1-2): GAGVSQSPSNKVTEKGKDVELRCDPISGHTALYWYRQSLGQGLEFLIYFQGNSAPDKSGLPSDRFSAERTGGSVSTLTIQRTQQEDSAVYLCASSLEAGNYGYTFGSGTRLTVV.

The J gene is TRBJ1-2, the V gene TRBV28; D might be TRBD1 (6 bases). The CDR3 is made up of 19 amino acids. Trimming cost V 1 base and J 0 bases, with 21 bases left between them. Germline V CDR1 and CDR2: MDHEN, SYDVKM. DNA of the CDR3: TGTGCCAGCAGTTTATCGCAAAGGTTCGACAGGAGATCTAACTATGGCTACACCTTC. Its protein product is CASSLSQRFDRRSNYGYTF.

This clone showed up just once. The V call is TRBV7-9, the J call TRBJ1-1; D unclear. The length of the CDR3 is 14 residues. V shed 2 bases and J shed 1 base, with 8 bases lying between them. In germline, CDR1 is SEHNR, CDR2 FQNEAQ (reference sequence). CDR3 protein: CASSLTRQNTEAFF. CDR3 in DNA: TGTGCCAGCAGCTTAACCCGACAGAACACTGAAGCTTTCTTT. The entire variable domain, with the rest obtained from reference TRBV7-9 and TRBJ1-1, is as follows: DTGVSQNPRHKITKRGQNVTFRCDPISEHNRLYWYRQTLGQGPEFLTYFQNEAQLEKSRLLSDRFSAERPKGSFSTLEIQRTEQGDSAMYLCASSLTRQNTEAFFGQGTRLTVV.

The rearrangement links TRBV5-8 to TRBJ2-5; D tentatively fits TRBD1 or TRBD2 (6 bases each). CDR3 length: 15 residues. Germline CDR1 SGHTS, CDR2 YDEGEE. Trimming took off 4 bases at V and 5 bases at J, with 18 bases between the two ends. CDR3: CASSRVGLRGETQYF. CDR3 nucleotides: TGTGCCAGCAGCCGAGTGGGACTTAGGGGGGAGACCCAGTACTTC. Using reference TRBV5-8 and TRBJ2-5 for the parts outside the CDR3, the full variable domain is EAGVTQSPTHLIKTRGQQATLRCSPISGHTSVYWYQQALGLGLQFLLWYDEGEERNRGNFPPRFSGRQFPNYSSELNVNALELEDSALYLCASSRVGLRGETQYFGPGTRLLVL.

The chain uses TRBV19 and TRBJ1-2; weak D call: TRBD1 (6 bases). CDR1 and CDR2 from the germline V gene are LNHDA and SQIVND (reference sequence). V was cut by 5 bases and J by 1 base, with 11 bases left in between. This CDR3 comprises 14 residues. The CDR3 DNA sequence: TGTGCCAGTAGTTCTGGACAGCTTAACTATGGCTACACCTTC. Translated: CASSSGQLNYGYTF. The full variable domain, rest sourced from reference TRBV19 and TRBJ1-2, is DGGITQSPKYLFRKEGQNVTLSCEQNLNHDAMYWYRQDPGQGLRLIYYSQIVNDFQKGDIAEGYSVSREKKESFPLTVTSAQKNPTAFYLCASSSGQLNYGYTFGSGTRLTVV.

The chain combines TRBV19 with TRBJ1-2; no clear D. Germline loops: CDR1 LNHDA, CDR2 SQIVND (reference sequence). The V end was cut by 4 bases, the J end by 2 bases, with 8 bases between. This CDR3 spans 13 amino acids. The CDR3 region has the DNA TGTGCCAGTAGTACGACCGTGAACTATGGCTACACCTTC. It codes for CASSTTVNYGYTF. The full variable domain, its missing parts supplied by reference TRBV19 and TRBJ1-2, is DGGITQSPKYLFRKEGQNVTLSCEQNLNHDAMYWYRQDPGQGLRLIYYSQIVNDFQKGDIAEGYSVSREKKESFPLTVTSAQKNPTAFYLCASSTTVNYGYTFGSGTRLTVV.

The J gene is TRBJ2-1, the V gene TRBV5-1; possibly TRBD1 for D (5 bases). The CDR3 loop spans 15 amino acids. The germline V gene encodes CDR1 SGHRS and CDR2 YFSETQ. The V and J ends lost 0 bases and 6 bases respectively, with 13 bases between them. The CDR3 reads CASSLGGPWGNEQFF. The CDR3 DNA reads TGCGCCAGCAGCTTGGGGGGCCCATGGGGCAATGAGCAGTTCTTC.

This clone was counted between two and nine times. The chain has TRBV5-1 and TRBJ1-2; 8 bases match TRBD1. Germline lookup yields CDR1 SGHRS and CDR2 YFSETQ. J lost 8 bases, V lost 0 bases, and 9 bases had no gene match. The CDR3 is 15 amino acids. The CDR3 DNA reads as TGCGCCAGCAGCTTGGCCGACCGACAGGGGTACGGCTACACCTTC. It is translated as CASSLADRQGYGYTF.

Here the CDR3 reads CASPREATGELFF. In DNA form, the CDR3 reads TGTGCCAGCCCCCGGGAAGCCACCGGGGAGCTGTTTTTT. The chain uses TRBV5-5 and TRBJ2-2; the D gene is possibly TRBD2 (5 bases). The CDR3 contains 13 residues. Germline V gives CDR1 SGHKS, CDR2 YYEKEE (reference sequence). The germline V and J ends were trimmed by 7 bases and 4 bases, with 11 bases remaining between them.